This T cell receptor (beta chain) was recovered during a study of shared clonotypes between healthy human individuals. Study-wide background: Donors had three CD4 naive, three CD4 memory, two CD8 naive and one CD8 memory plate apiece. Overall study findings and caveats: A reduction in generation probabilities was seen for non-shared clonotypes relative to those shared by all four donors.

Genomic DNA (from each subset) was split evenly across several immunoSEQ plates. TCRdb's copy holds only in-frame clones and misses some; the assay was immunoSEQ multiplex PCR. This sample has about 2.4 million clones, with about 92% found just once. Concerning this clone itself: Its antigen is undetermined. Different DNA sequences within this sample yield the same CDR3.

The CDR3 runs to 14 residues. The germline V gene has CDR1 SGHTA and CDR2 FQGNSA. V dropped 1 base and J dropped 4 bases, with 9 bases sitting between them. Input material: naive CD4+ T cells sorted from blood. The subset: CD45RA+ positively selected. The chain is built from TRBV7-2 and TRBJ2-3, with TRBD1 as a possible D gene (5 bases). This clonotype was obtained from a man younger than 35 in good health. The CDR3 DNA is TGTGCCAGCAGCTTAGGGGGCAGGGCAGATACGCAGTATTTT. Encoded protein: CASSLGGRADTQYF.